This T cell receptor (beta chain) stems from a study of blood T cells in healthy people across ages. The use of a sample-barcoded 5' primer and a J-beta primer mix characterized a second PCR of about 7 to 12 cycles. Using its own MiXCR run on the 5' RACE reads, TCRdb lists one record per CDR3 protein. The sample holds approximately 800,000 distinct CDR3 sequences, 58% seen once. Study-wide results and caveats: Reliance upon unsorted PBMCs precluded definitive naive versus antigen-experienced comparison. Long-lived donors had more naive CD4+ cells and higher diversity than aged donors.

Details on this clonotype: The antigen is undetermined.

Trimming stripped 8 bases from V and 1 base from J, with 14 bases between. This CDR3 has 14 residues. The germline CDR1 and CDR2 sequences are SNHLY and FYNNEI. Samples each had at least 6 micrograms of total RNA extracted. The sequence was obtained from a man younger than 45 in good health. The sequenced sample consisted of blood. The chain recombines TRBV2 with TRBJ1-2; TRBD1 is a possible D gene (5 bases). The CDR3 coding sequence is TGTGCCAGCCCGGGACGGGACGGTAACTATGGCTACACCTTC. Translating it yields CASPGRDGNYGYTF.